Sequencing of this T cell receptor beta chain was carried out in a study of control samples from healthy donors and cancer patients. The V gene lost 5 bases and the J gene lost 6 bases, with 19 bases spanning the gap. Germline CDR1 is SGHVS and CDR2 is FQNEAQ. The CDR3 has 15 residues. Sequencing was performed with immunoSEQ multiplex PCR; in TCRdb, only in-frame clones are kept and a portion is missing. The sample carries about 55,000 clones, nearly 90% recorded once. The receptor's source is a man over 45 in good health. Specimen: blood. V usage is TRBV7-8 and J usage is TRBJ1-2; D not resolved. As DNA, the CDR3 is TGTGCCAGCAGCCGCCGGGAGGAACATATTAATGGCTACACCTTC. Translating it yields CASSRREEHINGYTF.